These 15 T cell receptor beta chains were all obtained from the same sample, sequenced in a study of blood T cells in healthy people across ages. Using a J-beta primer mix together with a sample-barcoded 5' primer, a second PCR was run for about 6 to 11 cycles. TCRdb redid the calling of the 5' RACE reads with MiXCR, one entry per CDR3 protein. The table includes 550,000 to 650,000 distinct CDR3 sequences, approximately 30% detected once. Sequencing input: blood. The receptor set was obtained from a woman at least 80 years old in good health.

This chain uses TRBV9 with TRBJ1-6; D might be TRBD1 (5 bases). This CDR3 region has 15 residues. From germline, CDR1 is SGDLS and CDR2 YYNGEE. V dropped 0 bases and J dropped 7 bases, with 11 bases sitting between them. In nucleotides, the CDR3 is TGTGCCAGCAGCGTAGTGGGGCAGTTCAATTCACCCCTCCACTTT. Translated: CASSVVGQFNSPLHF. Full variable domain (rest looked up from reference TRBV9 and TRBJ1-6): DSGVTQTPKHLITATGQRVTLRCSPRSGDLSVYWYQQSLDQGLQFLIQYYNGEERAKGNILERFSAQQFPDLHSELNLSSLELGDSALYFCASSVVGQFNSPLHFGNGTRLTVT.

The sample holds many counts of this clonotype. The rearrangement links TRBV7-2 to TRBJ1-5; no clear D gene. Per germline, CDR1 SGHTA and CDR2 FQGNSA. V gave up 3 bases and J gave up 0 bases, with 6 bases separating them. This CDR3 comprises 14 residues. CDR3 coding DNA: TGTGCCAGCAGCTTTGGGTATAGCAATCAGCCCCAGCATTTT. Its protein product is CASSFGYSNQPQHF.

This clonotype was observed many times. The genes are TRBV28 and TRBJ1-2; 7 bases are a match to TRBD1. Germline assignment: CDR1 MDHEN and CDR2 SYDVKM. The CDR3 loop spans 15 amino acids. Trimming removed 3 bases from V and 8 bases from J; junction bases left unmatched: 12. The CDR3 protein is CASSFPFEGGNGYTF. CDR3 DNA: TGTGCCAGCAGTTTCCCCTTTGAAGGGGGCAACGGCTACACCTTC.

The chain joins TRBV6-6 to TRBJ1-3, with 7 bases identical to TRBD1. V lost 8 bases to trimming and J lost 0 bases; unmatched junction nucleotides: 10. Germline lookup yields CDR1 MNHNY and CDR2 SVGAGI (reference sequence). This CDR3 comprises 16 residues. CDR3: CASGGIGGPSGNTIYF. CDR3 nucleotides: TGTGCCAGCGGAGGTATAGGGGGCCCCTCTGGAAACACCATATATTTT.

This clonotype has more than one count but fewer than ten. Given a much more abundant clone one base away, this may be a read error. This chain uses TRBV5-1 with TRBJ2-5; no definite D call. Germline values: CDR1 SGHRS, CDR2 YFSETQ. V lost 0 bases, J lost 11 bases, and 17 bases lay in between. The CDR3 is 14 residues long. This chain's CDR3 is CASSLGDGYNEQYF. Here the CDR3 DNA reads TGCGCCAGCAGCTTGGGCGACGGCTACAATGAGCAGTACTTC.

This clonotype was recorded at least ten times. The chain couples TRBV12-3 or TRBV12-4 to TRBJ2-6; D gene uncertain. The V and J ends lost 3 bases and 0 bases respectively, with 6 bases between them. The CDR3 loop spans 15 amino acids. CDR3 sequence reads: CASSLFASGANVLTF. The DNA of the CDR3 is TGTGCCAGCAGTTTGTTTGCCTCTGGGGCCAACGTCCTGACTTTC.

This clonotype was counted a few times. This chain uses TRBV3-1 with TRBJ2-6, with 8 nucleotides matching TRBD2. Germline V CDR1 and CDR2: LGHDT, YNNKEL (reference sequence). Losses at the gene ends were 3 bases for V and 2 bases for J; bases not matched to a gene: 9. CDR3 length: 18 residues. The CDR3 loop reads CASSQFSGITTGANVLTF. The CDR3 DNA is TGTGCCAGCAGCCAGTTTAGCGGGATTACTACTGGGGCCAACGTCCTGACTTTC.

This clonotype showed up just a few times. The V call is TRBV13, the J call TRBJ2-1; 9 nucleotides agree with TRBD1. The CDR3 covers 15 residues. Germline CDR1 and CDR2: PRHDT and FYEKMQ (reference sequence). Losses at the gene ends were 5 bases for V and 7 bases for J; bases not matched to a gene: 9. The CDR3 nucleotides are TGTGCCAGCAGCCCTCGGACAGGGGCAGGTAATGAGCAGTTCTTC. Encoded protein: CASSPRTGAGNEQFF.

The chain links TRBV20-1 to TRBJ2-6; D unresolved. The CDR3 has 14 amino acids. Trimming left V 3 bases short and J 4 bases short, with 10 bases between. Germline CDR1 is DFQATT and CDR2 is SNEGSKA (reference sequence). The CDR3 here is CSASLGTGANVLTF. The CDR3 DNA reads as TGCAGTGCTAGTTTAGGTACCGGGGCCAACGTCCTGACTTTC.

This clonotype was seen repeatedly, ten times or more. V is TRBV5-6 and J is TRBJ2-5, with TRBD1 matching over 9 bases. Germline V gene sequence: CDR1 SGHDT, CDR2 YYEEEE. The CDR3 is 17 residues long. V lost 0 bases and J lost 0; bases outside the gene matches: 6. CDR3 sequence: CASSLGVGQGDQETQYF. CDR3 nucleotides: TGTGCCAGCAGCTTGGGGGTGGGACAGGGAGACCAAGAGACCCAGTACTTC. The variable domain in full, completed from reference TRBV5-6 and TRBJ2-5, reads DAGVTQSPTHLIKTRGQQVTLRCSPKSGHDTVSWYQQALGQGPQFIFQYYEEEERQRGNFPDRFSGHQFPNYSSELNVNALLLGDSALYLCASSLGVGQGDQETQYFGPGTRLLVL.

This sequence joins TRBV6-6 and TRBJ1-3, with D uncertain. V was trimmed by 10 bases and J by 0 bases, leaving 16 bases between them. The V gene's germline CDR1 is MNHNY and CDR2 SVGAGI (reference sequence). The CDR3 extends over 15 amino acids. The CDR3 sequence: CATAGKADSGNTIYF. The DNA of the CDR3 is TGTGCCACCGCCGGGAAAGCCGACTCTGGAAACACCATATATTTT.

This clonotype appeared many times. The chain couples TRBV4-2 to TRBJ2-1; 12 nucleotides align to TRBD2. In germline, CDR1 is LGHNA, CDR2 YNFKEQ. CDR3 length equals 18 residues. V was pared by 6 bases and J by 0 bases, with 9 bases of the junction left unmatched. CDR3 coding DNA: TGTGCCAGCAGTGCGACTAGCGGGGGCTATCGCTCCTACAATGAGCAGTTCTTC. Translation: CASSATSGGYRSYNEQFF.

The V and J genes are TRBV6-2 or TRBV6-3 and TRBJ2-5; no firm D call. The J call is in doubt because the DNA end fits TRBJ2-7 better. The CDR3 length is 13 residues. Germline V gene data show CDR1 as MNHEY and CDR2 as SVGEGT. CDR3 sequence: CASREVSAYEQYF. The CDR3 bases are TGTGCCAGCAGAGAGGTATCCGCGTACGAGCAGTACTTC.

This clonotype was counted ten times or more. The chain employs TRBV12-5 and TRBJ2-1; TRBD2 matches 13 bases. V lost 6 bases to trimming and J lost 5 bases; unmatched junction nucleotides: 13. The CDR3 length is 18 residues. The germline V gene has CDR1 LGHNT and CDR2 FRNRAP. The CDR3 loop reads CASGPWTSGGPHHNEQFF. The CDR3 bases are TGTGCTAGTGGCCCCTGGACTAGCGGGGGACCCCACCACAATGAGCAGTTCTTC.

The chain combines TRBV11-2 with TRBJ2-7, with 7 bases aligning to TRBD2. The CDR3 loop spans 14 amino acids. Trimming removed 4 bases from V and 7 bases from J; junction bases left unmatched: 10. Germline loops: CDR1 SGHAT, CDR2 FQNNGV. Here the CDR3 reads CASSSPGLGVEQYF. The CDR3 nucleotides read TGTGCCAGCAGCTCACCTGGACTAGGGGTTGAGCAGTACTTC.